The present TCR beta chain was sequenced within a study of blood T cells in healthy people across ages. Findings of the study overall: Long-lived donors carried more naive CD4+ cells and greater diversity than aged donors.

Germline CDR1 is SGHDN and CDR2 is FVKESK. The CDR3 is 18 amino acids. V was pared by 0 bases and J by 0 bases, with 3 bases of the junction left unmatched. PCR was performed a second time for 7 to 11 cycles using a sample-barcoded 5' primer and a J-beta primer mix. TCRdb analysed the 5' RACE reads with MiXCR anew, one entry per CDR3 protein. The sample has some 1.5 million distinct CDR3 sequences, 28% seen once; the top ten hold about 8%. This clonotype was found a few times. The antigen is not known. Sequenced sample: blood. This TCR was recovered from a woman between 25 and 40 years old in good health. The chain employs TRBV14 and TRBJ2-1, with TRBD2 matching over 12 bases. The CDR3 DNA is TGTGCCAGCAGCCAAGATCCGACTAGCGGGAGCTCCTACAATGAGCAGTTCTTC. Its protein product is CASSQDPTSGSSYNEQFF.